This T cell receptor (beta chain) was recovered during a study of shared clonotypes between healthy human individuals. The study, taken as a whole, reports: Clonotypes not shared had lower generation probabilities than those common to all four donors.

As concerns this clone: Its antigen is not identified. Other DNA sequences in the same sample also yield this CDR3.

CD8 cells classed as naive were CD45RO-negative and positively selected for CCR7, excluding terminally differentiated effector memory CD45RA+ cells. Only in-frame clones appear in the TCRdb table, and some are missing; sequencing was by immunoSEQ multiplex PCR. This sample has fewer than 850,000 clones, with about 96% found just once. Deletions cut 1 base from V and 6 bases from J, with 4 bases between. This CDR3 has 12 residues. Germline V gene lookup returns CDR1 SGDLS and CDR2 YYNGEE. This receptor was obtained from a man younger than 40 in good health. This chain links TRBV9 with TRBJ2-2; D is unclear. Sequenced material: naive CD8+ T cells sorted from blood. The CDR3 DNA is TGTGCCAGCAGCGTACTGCCCGGGGAGCTGTTTTTT. As protein: CASSVLPGELFF.